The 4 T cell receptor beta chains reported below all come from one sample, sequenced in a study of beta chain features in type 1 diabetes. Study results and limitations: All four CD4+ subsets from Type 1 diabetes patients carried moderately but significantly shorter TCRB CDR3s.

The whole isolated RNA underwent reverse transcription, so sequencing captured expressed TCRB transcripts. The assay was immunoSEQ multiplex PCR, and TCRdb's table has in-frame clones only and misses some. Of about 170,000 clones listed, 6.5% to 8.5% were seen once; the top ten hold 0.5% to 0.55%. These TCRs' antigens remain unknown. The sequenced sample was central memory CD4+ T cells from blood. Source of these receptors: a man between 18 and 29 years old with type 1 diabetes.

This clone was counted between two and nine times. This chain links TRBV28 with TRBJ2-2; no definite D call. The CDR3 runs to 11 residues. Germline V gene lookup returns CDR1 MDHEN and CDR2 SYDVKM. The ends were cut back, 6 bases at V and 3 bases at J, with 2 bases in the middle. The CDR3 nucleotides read TGTGCCAGCAGCGACACCGGGGAGCTGTTTTTT. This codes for CASSDTGELFF. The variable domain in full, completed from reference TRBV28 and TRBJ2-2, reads DVKVTQSSRYLVKRTGEKVFLECVQDMDHENMFWYRQDPGLGLRLIYFSYDVKMKEKGDIPEGYSVSREKKERFSLILESASTNQTSMYLCASSDTGELFFGEGSRLTVL.

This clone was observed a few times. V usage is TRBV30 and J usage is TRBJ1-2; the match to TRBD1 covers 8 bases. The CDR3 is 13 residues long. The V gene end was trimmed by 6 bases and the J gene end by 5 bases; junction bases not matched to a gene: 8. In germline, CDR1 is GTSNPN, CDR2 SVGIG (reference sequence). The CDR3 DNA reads TGTGCCTGCGTTGGACAGGGTCGATATGGCTACACCTTC. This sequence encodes CACVGQGRYGYTF.

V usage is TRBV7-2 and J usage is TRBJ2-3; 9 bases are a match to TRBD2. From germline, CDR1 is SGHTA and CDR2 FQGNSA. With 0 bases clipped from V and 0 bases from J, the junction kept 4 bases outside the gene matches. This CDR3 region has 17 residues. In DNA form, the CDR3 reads TGTGCCAGCAGCTTAGCCGCTGCGGGAGGGAGCACAGATACGCAGTATTTT. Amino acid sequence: CASSLAAAGGSTDTQYF.

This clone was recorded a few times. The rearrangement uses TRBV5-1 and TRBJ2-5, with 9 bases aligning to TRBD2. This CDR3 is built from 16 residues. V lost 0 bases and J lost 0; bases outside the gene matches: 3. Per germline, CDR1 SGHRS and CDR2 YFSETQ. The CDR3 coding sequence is TGCGCCAGCAGCTTGGCTAGCGGGACCCACCAAGAGACCCAGTACTTC. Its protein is CASSLASGTHQETQYF.